The source of this TCR beta chain is a study of T cell repertoires in cytomegalovirus infection. Whole-study context: Well-studied HLA-B-restricted epitopes and recently identified HLA-C-restricted epitopes of CMV were both used in the study. Both a matching HLA type and CMV infection were indicated by public TCR beta signatures. Findings and caveats of the study: The ex vivo response showed dominance by HLA-C-restricted CMV-specific TCR beta clonotypes. Public TCR beta family frequency separated CMV-and-HLA carriers, including in an independent cohort.

Only one count was recorded for this clonotype. Its antigen is currently unknown. The CDR3 has 13 residues. CDR1 SGHDN and CDR2 FVKESK come from the germline V gene. With 1 base removed from V and 4 bases from J, the gap between germline ends came to 8 bases. One entry per CDR3 protein results from TCRdb running MiXCR on the reads. In the table there are 750,000 to 900,000 distinct CDR3 sequences, about 29% of which are singletons. The chain is built from TRBV14 and TRBJ2-7; D unclear. The sample was cultured CD8+ T cells from PBMCs, taken from culture after CMV antigen stimulation. The receptor's source is a human donor in good health (CMV status not recorded). Some clones in this sample may be carry-over from other donors' samples. CDR3 coding DNA: TGTGCCAGCAGCCAAGGGGTTCGATACGAGCAGTACTTC. Protein product: CASSQGVRYEQYF.